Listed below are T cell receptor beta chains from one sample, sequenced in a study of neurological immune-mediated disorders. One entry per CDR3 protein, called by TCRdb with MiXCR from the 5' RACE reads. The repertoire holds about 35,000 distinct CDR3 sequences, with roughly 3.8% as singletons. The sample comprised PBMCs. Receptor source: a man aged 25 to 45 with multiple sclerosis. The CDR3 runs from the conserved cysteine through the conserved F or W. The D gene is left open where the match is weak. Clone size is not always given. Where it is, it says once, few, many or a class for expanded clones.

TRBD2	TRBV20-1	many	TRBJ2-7	TGCAGTGCCGAGGACGAGACTAGCGAGTCCTACGAGCAGTACTTC	CSAEDETSESYEQYF
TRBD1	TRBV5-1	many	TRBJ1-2	TGCGCCAGCAGCGGAGGACAGGGGGCTGAGGGCTACACCTTC	CASSGGQGAEGYTF
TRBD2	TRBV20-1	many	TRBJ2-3	TGCAGTGCTAGAGAGGTCGGTAGCGGGGCTTGGGGTACGCAGTATTTT	CSAREVGSGAWGTQYF
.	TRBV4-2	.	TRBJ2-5	TGTGCCAGCAGCCAAGGGCAGTCAGAGACCCAGTACTTC	CASSQGQSETQYF
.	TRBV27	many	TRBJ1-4	TGTGCCAGCAGTTTATCGGCAGGCTTCTTGCTGTTTTTT	CASSLSAGFLLFF
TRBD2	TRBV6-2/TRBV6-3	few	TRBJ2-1	TGTGCCAGCAGTTACTCGATTTCCAGCGGGGGAACTAATGAGCAGTTCTTC	CASSYSISSGGTNEQFF
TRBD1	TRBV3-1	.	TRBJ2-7	TGTGCCAGCAGCCAGACCGGGACAGGGTATGGCGAGCAGTACTTC	CASSQTGTGYGEQYF
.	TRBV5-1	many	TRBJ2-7	TGCGCCAGCAGCCCGGGGGACGGCCCCTACGAGCAGTACTTC	CASSPGDGPYEQYF
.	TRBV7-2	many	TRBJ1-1	TGTGCCAGCAGCTCCGACGGGGGCACTGAAGCTTTCTTT	CASSSDGGTEAFF
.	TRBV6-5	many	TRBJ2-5	TGTGCCAGCACCATCAATTGGTCTTCGGAGACCCAGTACTTC	CASTINWSSETQYF
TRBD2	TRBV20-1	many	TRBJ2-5	TGCAGTGCTAGAGTTCTCCTAGCGGGGGCGCAAGAGACCCAGTACTTC	CSARVLLAGAQETQYF
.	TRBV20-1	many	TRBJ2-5	TGCAGTGCTCCCCTGGGCAAGACCCAGTACTTC	CSAPLGKTQYF
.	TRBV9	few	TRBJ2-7	TGTGCCAGCAGCGGGCCGGACGGCGGATACGAGCAGTACTTC	CASSGPDGGYEQYF
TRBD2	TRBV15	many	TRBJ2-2	TGTGCCACCAGCAGAGGGACCGGGACTAGCGACACCGGGGAGCTGTTTTTT	CATSRGTGTSDTGELFF
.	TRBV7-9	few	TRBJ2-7	TGTGCCACCCGGGACGGTTACGAGCAGTACTTC	CATRDGYEQYF
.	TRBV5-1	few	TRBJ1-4	TGCGCCAGCCGACAGATGATAAATGAAAAACTGTTTTTT	CASRQMINEKLFF
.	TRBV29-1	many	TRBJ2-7	TGCAGCGGGATGAATCACAGGGATCCCTACGAGCAGTACTTC	CSGMNHRDPYEQYF
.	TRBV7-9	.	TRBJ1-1	TGTGCCAGCAGCTTAAAGGGACGGTTGAACACTGAAGCTTTCTTT	CASSLKGRLNTEAFF
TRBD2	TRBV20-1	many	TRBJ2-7	TGCAGTGCTCGCGGCGGGGCGGGGGGCTACGAGCAGTACTTC	CSARGGAGGYEQYF
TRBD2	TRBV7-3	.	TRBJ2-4	TGTGCCAGCAGCTCCCTAGCGGGGGAAAACATTCAGTACTTC	CASSSLAGENIQYF
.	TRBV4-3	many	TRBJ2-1	TGCGCCAGCAGCCAAGAAGTGGTTTACAATGAGCAGTTCTTC	CASSQEVVYNEQFF
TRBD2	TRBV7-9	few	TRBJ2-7	TGTGCCAGCACCGCAGGGACTAACGAGCAGTACTTC	CASTAGTNEQYF
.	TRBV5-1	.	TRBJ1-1	TGCGCCAGCAGCTTAGGAGGGGAGAGCACTGAAGCTTTCTTT	CASSLGGESTEAFF
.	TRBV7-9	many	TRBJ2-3	TGTGCCAGCAGCTTAGGCCTGATGATTACCGCAGACACAGATACGCAGTATTTT	CASSLGLMITADTDTQYF
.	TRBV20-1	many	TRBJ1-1	TGCAGTGCTAGTAAGGTCGAAGGGAACACTGAAGCTTTCTTT	CSASKVEGNTEAFF
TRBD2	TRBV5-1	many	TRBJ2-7	TGCGCCAGCAGCGAAGGACTAGCGGGGGTAAACGAGCAGTACTTC	CASSEGLAGVNEQYF
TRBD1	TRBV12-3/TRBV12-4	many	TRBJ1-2	TGTGCCAGCAGACCCGGACAGGGTGGAGACTATGGCTACACCTTC	CASRPGQGGDYGYTF
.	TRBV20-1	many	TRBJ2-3	TGCAGTGCTAGAGATTTGGGCGGGGGCGGAGATACGCAGTATTTT	CSARDLGGGGDTQYF
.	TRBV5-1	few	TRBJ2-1	TGCGCCAGCAGACGTGAGACCGGGACCAGCTCCTACAATGAGCAGTTCTTC	CASRRETGTSSYNEQFF
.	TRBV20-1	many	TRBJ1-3	TGCAGTGCTAGAGATCTAGCCCCGGGAAACACCATATATTTT	CSARDLAPGNTIYF